Detailed here is one T cell receptor (beta chain). Antigen unknown. The data were obtained in a study of CD4 T cells in relation to SARS-CoV-2 and coronaviruses. Looking at the study overall: The restricting HLA molecule for shared crossreactive spike epitopes was mapped. Study-wide points: Monoreactive clones expanded significantly more to SARS-CoV-2 than crossreactive clones did.

CDR3 length: 14 amino acids. The germline V and J ends were trimmed by 6 bases and 5 bases, with 13 bases remaining between them. Germline V gives CDR1 SNHLY, CDR2 FYNNEI. CD4+ T cells from unexposed donors were obtained before the COVID-19 pandemic (2011-2018). Naive and memory CD4+ T cells were separated from cryopreserved PBMCs. TCRdb's copy holds only in-frame clones and misses some; the assay was immunoSEQ multiplex PCR. Of 50,000 to 70,000 clones listed, 75% to 90% are singletons. The sequenced sample consisted of memory CD4+ T cells from PBMCs. This TCR derives from a human donor in good health. V usage is TRBV2 and J usage is TRBJ2-2; a possible D gene is TRBD1 (5 bases). The CDR3 DNA is TGTGCCAGCAGCCCCGGACAACAGACCGGGGAGCTGTTTTTT. Translated: CASSPGQQTGELFF.